This T cell receptor beta chain was identified during a study of CD8+ T cells in alopecia areata. Study results and caveats: Lesional tissue from the scalp (especially in alopecia totalis/universalis) showed higher clonality than normal scalp.

Extraction and reverse transcription of RNA yielded cDNA as the sequencing template. The table came from immunoSEQ multiplex PCR; TCRdb's copy has only in-frame clones and leaves some out. This repertoire holds about 270,000 clones, and none appear only once. The CDR3 contains 15 residues. CDR1 and CDR2 (germline): NSHNY, SYGAGN. The J segment lost 0 bases and the V segment lost 7 bases, leaving 4 bases of the junction unmatched. Combined cutaneous lymph node cells underwent sorting by CD4, CD8alpha, NKG2D, NKG2ACE and additional markers. The table lists this clone with a few counts. As yet, its antigen is unknown. Gene names and germline refer to mouse. The CDR3 is cut off 4 residues early in the read; its end comes from the germline J gene.

This chain uses TRBV13-1 with TRBJ2-2; the match to TRBD1 covers 9 bases. Sequences were obtained from CD4+ T cells sorted from a lymph node. The TCR comes from a C3H/HeJ mouse with alopecia areata. The strain's MHC haplotype is H2-k. CDR3 DNA, as far as it was read: TGTGCCAGCTACCGACAGGGGGCAAACACCGGG. This encodes CASYRQGANTG. Given in full, the CDR3 is CASYRQGANTGQLYF.